Listed here are 3 T cell receptor beta chains from one sample, sequenced in a study of regulatory T cells in long-lasting Graves disease. Combining iRepertoire HTBI primers with Arm-PCR of CDR3 regions, the authors built TCR beta libraries. TCRdb fed the multiplex PCR reads into MiXCR, producing one record per CDR3 protein. This sample has roughly 400,000 distinct CDR3 sequences, with roughly a fifth found just once. The time point is: persistent/refractory GD, antithyroid drugs over 5 years with positive TRAb. Construction of the TCR library relied on RNA isolated from PBMCs. Sequenced here: peripheral blood mononuclear cells (PBMCs), sampled when the disease was refractory, from a patient treated with antithyroid drugs. These receptors were taken from a female donor with Graves disease.

This rearrangement joins TRBV5-1 to TRBJ2-3; tentatively, D is TRBD2 (5 bases). V lost 4 bases, J lost 2 bases, and 20 bases lay in between. The length of the CDR3 is 17 residues. CDR1 is SGHRS and CDR2 is YFSETQ in the germline V gene. In DNA form, the CDR3 reads TGCGCCAGCAGCCTGGGTAGAGCGGAACCATTCACAGATACGCAGTATTTT. As protein: CASSLGRAEPFTDTQYF.

This clonotype was seen a few times. The V call is TRBV15, the J call TRBJ2-7; no definite D call. This CDR3 comprises 15 residues. Germline V gives CDR1 LNHNV, CDR2 YYDKDF (reference sequence). Trimming removed 0 bases from V and 0 bases from J, with 9 bases in between. CDR3 in amino acids: CATSRDLGPSYEQYF. The CDR3 nucleotides are TGTGCCACCAGCAGAGATTTGGGTCCCTCCTACGAGCAGTACTTC.

Ten or more counts support this clonotype. The gene calls are TRBV27 and TRBJ2-7; 8 positions agree with TRBD1. The V and J ends lost 5 bases and 2 bases, in that order; junction bases with no gene match: 5. Germline V CDR1 and CDR2: MNHEY, SMNVEV (reference sequence). The CDR3 spans 14 residues. DNA for the CDR3: TGTGCCAGCAGTCGCCCGGGACAGGCCTACGAGCAGTACTTC. Translated: CASSRPGQAYEQYF.